A selection of T cell receptor beta chains follows, all from one sample in a study of response to subunit inactivated influenza vaccine. In TCRdb, the RT-PCR reads were re-called with MiXCR into one record per CDR3 protein. The sample carries around 520,000 distinct CDR3 sequences, about 12% recorded once. This specimen was PBMCs from blood, taken on the day of vaccination. The receptors here all came from a man aged 50-59 years who received an inactivated influenza vaccine. Both conserved end residues are part of each CDR3. The D gene is left open where the match is weak. Clone size appears in some rows only: once, few, many, or a class for an expanded clone.

D gene: TRBD2; clone size: -; J gene: TRBJ2-1; V gene: TRBV20-1; CDR3 protein: CSARPLAGYNEQFF; CDR3 DNA: TGCAGTGCTAGACCACTAGCGGGATACAATGAGCAGTTCTTC
D gene: TRBD1; clone size: few; J gene: TRBJ2-7; V gene: TRBV7-2; CDR3 protein: CASRAGTGHYEQYF; CDR3 DNA: TGTGCCAGCAGGGCCGGGACAGGGCACTACGAGCAGTACTTC
D gene: TRBD2; clone size: -; J gene: TRBJ2-1; V gene: TRBV20-1; CDR3 protein: CSASAPGGRGNEQFF; CDR3 DNA: TGCAGTGCTAGCGCCCCGGGAGGTCGGGGCAATGAGCAGTTCTTC
D gene: -; clone size: -; J gene: TRBJ2-1; V gene: TRBV28; CDR3 protein: CATQLGSQWGPGVNEQFF; CDR3 DNA: TGTGCCACCCAACTAGGTTCCCAGTGGGGTCCAGGGGTAAATGAGCAGTTCTTC
D gene: -; clone size: -; J gene: TRBJ2-3; V gene: TRBV7-2; CDR3 protein: CASSLPVYHTQYF; CDR3 DNA: TGTGCCAGCAGCTTGCCGGTTTATCACACGCAGTATTTT
D gene: -; clone size: few; J gene: TRBJ1-6; V gene: TRBV7-2; CDR3 protein: CASSLARNNSPLHF; CDR3 DNA: TGTGCCAGCAGCTTAGCCAGGAATAATTCACCCCTCCACTTT
D gene: -; clone size: few; J gene: TRBJ2-2; V gene: TRBV30; CDR3 protein: CAWTKRPGQANTGELFF; CDR3 DNA: TGTGCCTGGACTAAACGACCGGGGCAGGCGAACACCGGGGAGCTGTTTTTT
D gene: -; clone size: many; J gene: TRBJ1-2; V gene: TRBV12-3/TRBV12-4; CDR3 protein: CASSPTTGGTYGYTF; CDR3 DNA: TGTGCCAGCAGTCCCACGACGGGGGGTACCTATGGCTACACCTTC
D gene: TRBD2; clone size: few; J gene: TRBJ2-3; V gene: TRBV4-2; CDR3 protein: CASSQDEREGDTQYF; CDR3 DNA: TGTGCCAGCAGCCAAGATGAGCGGGAGGGAGATACGCAGTATTTT
D gene: TRBD1; clone size: few; J gene: TRBJ1-1; V gene: TRBV6-5; CDR3 protein: CASSLPGQGAFF; CDR3 DNA: TGTGCCAGCAGTTTGCCGGGACAGGGAGCTTTCTTT
D gene: TRBD2; clone size: many; J gene: TRBJ2-1; V gene: TRBV3-1; CDR3 protein: CASSQEGTSGGDYNEQFF; CDR3 DNA: TGTGCCAGCAGCCAAGAGGGGACTAGCGGGGGGGACTACAATGAGCAGTTCTTC
D gene: TRBD1; clone size: -; J gene: TRBJ2-1; V gene: TRBV4-3; CDR3 protein: CASSQRQGIGGEQFF; CDR3 DNA: TGCGCCAGCAGCCAAAGACAGGGCATTGGGGGTGAGCAGTTCTTC
D gene: -; clone size: few; J gene: TRBJ1-1; V gene: TRBV19; CDR3 protein: CASSGPLGSTEAFF; CDR3 DNA: TGTGCCAGTAGTGGACCGCTTGGGAGCACTGAAGCTTTCTTT
D gene: -; clone size: few; J gene: TRBJ2-1; V gene: TRBV6-2/TRBV6-3; CDR3 protein: CASRPTGSYNEQFF; CDR3 DNA: TGTGCCAGCAGGCCCACAGGGTCCTACAATGAGCAGTTCTTC
D gene: -; clone size: -; J gene: TRBJ1-4; V gene: TRBV29-1; CDR3 protein: CSVLGREEKLFF; CDR3 DNA: TGCAGCGTTCTGGGCAGGGAGGAAAAACTGTTTTTT
D gene: TRBD1; clone size: few; J gene: TRBJ2-7; V gene: TRBV7-9; CDR3 protein: CASSLFGDSSSYEQYF; CDR3 DNA: TGTGCCAGCAGCTTGTTCGGGGACAGCAGCTCCTACGAGCAGTACTTC
D gene: TRBD1; clone size: -; J gene: TRBJ2-5; V gene: TRBV12-3/TRBV12-4; CDR3 protein: CASSSPGQGSRETQYF; CDR3 DNA: TGTGCCAGCAGTTCACCGGGACAGGGCTCAAGAGAGACCCAGTACTTC
D gene: -; clone size: -; J gene: TRBJ2-7; V gene: TRBV20-1; CDR3 protein: CSARGRGDNSYEQYF; CDR3 DNA: TGCAGTGCTAGAGGCCGAGGGGACAACTCCTACGAGCAGTACTTC
D gene: -; clone size: -; J gene: TRBJ2-1; V gene: TRBV27; CDR3 protein: CASSPGQSWNEQFF; CDR3 DNA: TGTGCCAGCAGTCCAGGACAGTCTTGGAATGAGCAGTTCTTC
D gene: -; clone size: few; J gene: TRBJ1-5; V gene: TRBV7-2; CDR3 protein: CASSLGGREPQHF; CDR3 DNA: TGTGCCAGCAGCTTAGGGGGCAGGGAGCCCCAGCATTTT
D gene: -; clone size: -; J gene: TRBJ2-3; V gene: TRBV14; CDR3 protein: CASSQDGTSDTQYF; CDR3 DNA: TGTGCCAGCAGCCAAGATGGCACTAGTGATACGCAGTATTTT
D gene: TRBD2; clone size: -; J gene: TRBJ2-1; V gene: TRBV6-2/TRBV6-3; CDR3 protein: CASSTWTSGGSQQFF; CDR3 DNA: TGTGCCAGCAGCACCTGGACTAGCGGGGGGTCCCAGCAGTTCTTC
D gene: TRBD1; clone size: few; J gene: TRBJ2-7; V gene: TRBV4-2; CDR3 protein: CASSPHTGVDSYEQYF; CDR3 DNA: TGTGCCAGCAGCCCCCACACAGGGGTAGACTCCTACGAGCAGTACTTC
D gene: -; clone size: -; J gene: TRBJ2-1; V gene: TRBV4-3; CDR3 protein: CASSQDVGRSMGEQFF; CDR3 DNA: TGCGCCAGCAGCCAAGATGTGGGCAGGAGCATGGGTGAGCAGTTCTTC
D gene: TRBD2; clone size: -; J gene: TRBJ2-1; V gene: TRBV20-1; CDR3 protein: CSARDPRLADNEQFF; CDR3 DNA: TGCAGTGCTAGAGATCCCCGACTAGCGGACAATGAGCAGTTCTTC
D gene: -; clone size: few; J gene: TRBJ2-1; V gene: TRBV5-1; CDR3 protein: CASSPATAAEQFF; CDR3 DNA: TGCGCCAGCAGCCCGGCCACGGCAGCGGAGCAGTTCTTC
D gene: -; clone size: many; J gene: TRBJ2-2; V gene: TRBV7-9; CDR3 protein: CASSLRSDRNTGELFF; CDR3 DNA: TGTGCCAGCAGCTTGAGATCCGACAGGAACACCGGGGAGCTGTTTTTT
D gene: -; clone size: -; J gene: TRBJ2-5; V gene: TRBV7-9; CDR3 protein: CASSYPLQETQYF; CDR3 DNA: TGTGCCAGCAGCTACCCACTCCAAGAGACCCAGTACTTC
D gene: -; clone size: -; J gene: TRBJ1-1; V gene: TRBV24-1; CDR3 protein: CATSGAGTNTEAFF; CDR3 DNA: TGTGCCACCAGTGGGGCAGGGACGAACACTGAAGCTTTCTTT
D gene: -; clone size: -; J gene: TRBJ2-5; V gene: TRBV4-1; CDR3 protein: CASSLFTGSVVVETQYF; CDR3 DNA: TGCGCCAGCAGCCTCTTTACGGGGAGTGTGGTTGTGGAGACCCAGTACTTC
D gene: -; clone size: -; J gene: TRBJ2-6; V gene: TRBV24-1; CDR3 protein: CATSDRPPWTGANVLTF; CDR3 DNA: TGTGCCACCAGTGACAGGCCTCCTTGGACCGGGGCCAACGTCCTGACTTTC
D gene: TRBD1; clone size: few; J gene: TRBJ2-5; V gene: TRBV12-3/TRBV12-4; CDR3 protein: CASSLMGQAPHF; CDR3 DNA: TGTGCCAGCAGTTTAATGGGACAGGCCCCCCACTTC
D gene: -; clone size: few; J gene: TRBJ2-1; V gene: TRBV15; CDR3 protein: CATRPFSYNEQFF; CDR3 DNA: TGTGCCACGAGGCCCTTCTCCTACAATGAGCAGTTCTTC
D gene: -; clone size: few; J gene: TRBJ2-3; V gene: TRBV15; CDR3 protein: CATSTRQTDTQYF; CDR3 DNA: TGTGCCACCAGCACTCGACAAACAGATACGCAGTATTTT
D gene: -; clone size: -; J gene: TRBJ2-5; V gene: TRBV30; CDR3 protein: CAWSRVRETQYF; CDR3 DNA: TGTGCCTGGAGCCGGGTTCGGGAGACCCAGTACTTC
D gene: TRBD2; clone size: few; J gene: TRBJ2-5; V gene: TRBV12-3/TRBV12-4; CDR3 protein: CASSPYPRGGVETQYF; CDR3 DNA: TGTGCCAGCAGCCCTTATCCGCGGGGGGGTGTAGAGACCCAGTACTTC
D gene: -; clone size: -; J gene: TRBJ2-7; V gene: TRBV20-1; CDR3 protein: CSAYTTNTYEQYF; CDR3 DNA: TGCAGTGCCTACACAACCAACACCTACGAGCAGTACTTC
D gene: -; clone size: few; J gene: TRBJ1-1; V gene: TRBV6-1; CDR3 protein: CASSKTFKALEAFF; CDR3 DNA: TGTGCCAGCAGCAAGACTTTCAAGGCTTTAGAAGCTTTCTTT
D gene: -; clone size: -; J gene: TRBJ2-1; V gene: TRBV7-6; CDR3 protein: CASSLFGGGQDEQFF; CDR3 DNA: TGTGCCAGCAGCTTATTTGGGGGGGGCCAAGATGAGCAGTTCTTC
D gene: -; clone size: few; J gene: TRBJ1-4; V gene: TRBV6-5; CDR3 protein: CASSFREDEKLFF; CDR3 DNA: TGTGCCAGCAGTTTCAGGGAGGATGAAAAACTGTTTTTT
D gene: -; clone size: -; J gene: TRBJ2-3; V gene: TRBV7-2; CDR3 protein: CASSLEPGWADTQYF; CDR3 DNA: TGTGCCAGCAGCTTAGAGCCAGGGTGGGCAGATACGCAGTATTTT
D gene: -; clone size: few; J gene: TRBJ2-2; V gene: TRBV11-2; CDR3 protein: CASSSYKGKNTGELFF; CDR3 DNA: TGTGCCAGCAGCTCGTATAAAGGAAAGAACACCGGGGAGCTGTTTTTT
D gene: TRBD1; clone size: few; J gene: TRBJ2-5; V gene: TRBV20-1; CDR3 protein: CRADRGQYKETQYF; CDR3 DNA: TGCAGGGCCGACAGGGGGCAATATAAAGAGACCCAGTACTTC
D gene: -; clone size: many; J gene: TRBJ2-2; V gene: TRBV9; CDR3 protein: CASSELGGGTGELFF; CDR3 DNA: TGTGCCAGCAGCGAACTAGGCGGAGGCACCGGGGAGCTGTTTTTT
D gene: TRBD1; clone size: -; J gene: TRBJ1-6; V gene: TRBV28; CDR3 protein: CASSLGTARGFSPLHF; CDR3 DNA: TGTGCCAGCAGCCTCGGGACAGCCAGGGGTTTTTCACCCCTCCACTTT
D gene: -; clone size: -; J gene: TRBJ2-5; V gene: TRBV4-2; CDR3 protein: CASSQASEPGETQYF; CDR3 DNA: TGTGCCAGCAGCCAAGCGTCCGAGCCAGGAGAGACCCAGTACTTC
D gene: -; clone size: -; J gene: TRBJ1-1; V gene: TRBV6-2/TRBV6-3; CDR3 protein: CASSYATSGEAFF; CDR3 DNA: TGTGCCAGCAGTTACGCCACCTCCGGGGAAGCTTTCTTT
D gene: TRBD2; clone size: -; J gene: TRBJ2-5; V gene: TRBV9; CDR3 protein: CASSGTGLAGQETQYF; CDR3 DNA: TGTGCCAGCAGCGGCACGGGACTAGCTGGGCAAGAGACCCAGTACTTC
D gene: -; clone size: -; J gene: TRBJ1-2; V gene: TRBV6-4; CDR3 protein: CASREGGGYTF; CDR3 DNA: TGTGCCAGCAGAGAGGGGGGGGGCTACACCTTC